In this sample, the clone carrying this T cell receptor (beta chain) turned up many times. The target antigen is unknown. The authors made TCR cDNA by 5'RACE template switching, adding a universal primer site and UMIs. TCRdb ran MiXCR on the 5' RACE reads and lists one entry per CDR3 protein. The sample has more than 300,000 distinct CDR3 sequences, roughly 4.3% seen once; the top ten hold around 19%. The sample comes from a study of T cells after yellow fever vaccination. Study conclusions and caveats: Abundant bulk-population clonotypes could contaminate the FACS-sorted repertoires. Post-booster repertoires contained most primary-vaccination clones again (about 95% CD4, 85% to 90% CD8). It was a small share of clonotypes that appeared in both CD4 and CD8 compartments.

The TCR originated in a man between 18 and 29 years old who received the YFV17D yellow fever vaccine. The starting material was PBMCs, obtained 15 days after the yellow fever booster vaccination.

CDR3 loop: CASSKAGRGGNTIYF. The CDR3 DNA sequence: TGTGCCAGCAGCAAGGCGGGGAGAGGAGGAAACACCATATATTTT. The chain recombines TRBV7-9 with TRBJ1-3; D uncertain. This CDR3 comprises 15 residues. In germline, CDR1 is SEHNR, CDR2 FQNEAQ (reference sequence). With 5 bases removed from V and 4 bases from J, the gap between germline ends came to 15 bases.